The 15 T cell receptor beta chains in this list originate from one sample, sequenced in a study of T-cell reconstitution after alpha-beta-depleted transplantation in children. It was with unique molecular identifiers that the TCRbeta library was prepared. TCRdb reprocessed the PCR reads via MiXCR and lists one record per CDR3 protein. The profile shows about 490,000 distinct CDR3 sequences, under 12% of them singletons. This specimen consisted of PBMCs, obtained before TCRalphabeta/CD19-depleted stem cell transplant. All receptors derive from a child younger than 10 with inherited bone marrow failure, due to receive a stem cell transplant.

This clonotype came up many times. A read error may produce the germline difference seen at one junction end. V is TRBV29-1 and J is TRBJ2-3; D gene uncertain. The CDR3 sequence is 11 residues long. Looked up from germline, CDR1 is SQVTM and CDR2 is ANQGSEA. DNA for the CDR3: TGCAGCGTTGAAGTCACAGATACGCAGTACTTT. Its protein is CSVEVTDTQYF.

This clonotype was counted many times. The J gene is TRBJ1-5, the V gene TRBV19, with unresolved D. The CDR3 is 14 residues long. CDR1 is LNHDA, CDR2 SQIVND, per germline (reference sequence). Deletions cut 1 base from V and 7 bases from J, with 11 bases between. CDR3 protein: CASSIAREGQPQHF. DNA of the CDR3: TGTGCCAGTAGTATAGCCAGAGAAGGGCAGCCCCAGCATTTT. Full variable domain (rest looked up from reference TRBV19 and TRBJ1-5): DGGITQSPKYLFRKEGQNVTLSCEQNLNHDAMYWYRQDPGQGLRLIYYSQIVNDFQKGDIAEGYSVSREKKESFPLTVTSAQKNPTAFYLCASSIAREGQPQHFGDGTRLSIL.

Regarding this clonotype: Germline is not matched at one junction end, which may reflect a read error. V gene TRBV18 combines with J gene TRBJ2-1, with 7 bases that match TRBD2. Germline values: CDR1 KGHSH, CDR2 LQKENI. The CDR3 is 14 amino acids. CDR3 nucleotides: TGTGCCAGCTCACCTGTGGCGGGAGTCAATGACCAGTTCTTC. The encoded protein is CASSPVAGVNDQFF.

There are many counts of this clonotype. This chain connects TRBV6-1 to TRBJ2-2; D uncertain. Trimming left V 5 bases short and J 3 bases short, with 10 bases between. The CDR3 consists of 14 residues. Germline values: CDR1 MNHNS, CDR2 SASEGT. The CDR3 coding sequence is TGTGCCAGCAGTCAACGTCGGGACACCGGGGAGCTGTTTTTT. Translated, it gives CASSQRRDTGELFF.

V is TRBV27 and J is TRBJ2-1; D might be TRBD2 (6 bases). CDR1 and CDR2 (germline): MNHEY, SMNVEV (reference sequence). The CDR3 totals 14 residues. V lost 5 bases, J lost 6 bases, and 14 bases lay in between. DNA for the CDR3: TGTGCCAGCAGTGCACTGTTGACTAGCAATGAGCAGTTCTTC. Translation: CASSALLTSNEQFF.

In this sample, this clonotype turned up many times. This chain uses TRBV4-3 with TRBJ2-2, with TRBD1 identical over 7 bases. From germline, CDR1 is LGHNA and CDR2 YSLEER. The V and J ends lost 4 bases and 2 bases, in that order; junction bases with no gene match: 13. The CDR3 is 18 residues long. CDR3 sequence: CASSRDPPGQRNTGELFF. The CDR3 DNA reads TGCGCCAGCAGCCGCGACCCTCCGGGACAGAGAAACACCGGGGAGCTGTTTTTT.

This clonotype was seen more than once but under ten times. The chain recombines TRBV5-1 with TRBJ2-5, with TRBD1 matching over 9 bases. Germline lookup yields CDR1 SGHRS and CDR2 YFSETQ. Trimming removed 4 bases from V and 4 bases from J; junction bases left unmatched: 8. This CDR3 spans 15 amino acids. The CDR3 spells CASSTSGQGGETQYF. The CDR3 DNA is TGCGCCAGCAGCACCTCGGGACAGGGTGGAGAGACCCAGTACTTC.

This clonotype was picked up many times. One junction end does not reproduce the germline sequence, and a read error may be involved. The chain employs TRBV5-1 and TRBJ2-7; D is undetermined. Germline-derived CDR1 and CDR2 are SGHRS and YFSETQ. The CDR3 runs to 13 residues. The DNA for the CDR3 is TGCGCCAGCAGTTTGGCCTTAACCTACGAGCAGTACTTC. This gives the protein CASSLALTYEQYF.

This clonotype has more than one count but fewer than ten. The chain carries TRBV7-2 and TRBJ2-1, with D perhaps matching TRBD2 (5 bases). Germline CDR1 and CDR2: SGHTA and FQGNSA. CDR3 size: 17 residues. V dropped 1 base and J dropped 8 bases, with 21 bases sitting between them. CDR3 loop: CASSLGFKGAPRDEQFF. Written as DNA, the CDR3 is TGTGCCAGCAGCTTAGGTTTCAAGGGAGCTCCGCGGGATGAGCAGTTCTTC.

In this sample, this clonotype turned up a few times. The chain employs TRBV19 and TRBJ2-1; 11 bases agree with TRBD2. The CDR3 covers 17 residues. CDR1 and CDR2 from the germline V gene are LNHDA and SQIVND (reference sequence). V was pared by 2 bases and J by 0 bases, with 3 bases of the junction left unmatched. The chain's CDR3 is CASSITSGSDSYNEQFF. The CDR3 DNA reads TGTGCCAGTAGTATAACTAGCGGGAGTGACTCCTACAATGAGCAGTTCTTC.

In its sample, this clonotype was seen many times. The CDR3 here is CATTPLAGANTGELFF. CDR3 nucleotides: TGTGCCACCACCCCCCTAGCGGGAGCGAACACCGGGGAGCTGTTTTTT. V gene TRBV12-3 or TRBV12-4 combines with J gene TRBJ2-2, with 10 bases identical to TRBD2. V lost 10 bases to trimming and J lost 0 bases; unmatched junction nucleotides: 8. The CDR3 covers 16 residues.

This clonotype came up many times. This chain joins TRBV2 and TRBJ2-7; TRBD1 might be the D (5 bases). Trimming left V 5 bases short and J 4 bases short, with 12 bases between. Germline CDR1 is SNHLY and CDR2 is FYNNEI. This CDR3 comprises 13 residues. The CDR3 DNA follows: TGTGCCAGCAGTCCGTGGCAGGGATACGAGCAGTACTTC. Its protein is CASSPWQGYEQYF.

The CDR3 sequence is CASSARFTSGKTQYF. In DNA form, the CDR3 reads TGTGCCAGCAGCGCCCGATTTACTAGCGGGAAGACCCAGTACTTC. The rearrangement uses TRBV11-2 and TRBJ2-5, with 10 bases that match TRBD2. This CDR3 is built from 15 residues. Germline loops: CDR1 SGHAT, CDR2 FQNNGV. With 5 bases clipped from V and 6 bases from J, the junction kept 9 bases outside the gene matches.

The table lists this clonotype with a few counts. The rearrangement links TRBV4-2 to TRBJ1-4; D remains ambiguous. With 0 bases removed from V and 6 bases from J, the gap between germline ends came to 11 bases. CDR1 and CDR2 from the germline V gene are LGHNA and YNFKEQ. CDR3 length: 15 amino acids. CDR3 in amino acids: CASSQEQPAYEKLFF. CDR3 DNA sequence: TGTGCCAGCAGCCAAGAGCAGCCTGCCTATGAAAAACTGTTTTTT.

The chain uses TRBV20-1 and TRBJ1-1; maybe TRBD1 (6 bases). Germline V gene data show CDR1 as DFQATT and CDR2 as SNEGSKA (reference sequence). The CDR3 runs to 13 residues. V was clipped by 8 bases and J by 1 base, with 14 bases between them. As DNA, the CDR3 is TGCAGTCCTTTGGGGGGGCGGAACACTGAAGCTTTCTTT. Its protein product is CSPLGGRNTEAFF.